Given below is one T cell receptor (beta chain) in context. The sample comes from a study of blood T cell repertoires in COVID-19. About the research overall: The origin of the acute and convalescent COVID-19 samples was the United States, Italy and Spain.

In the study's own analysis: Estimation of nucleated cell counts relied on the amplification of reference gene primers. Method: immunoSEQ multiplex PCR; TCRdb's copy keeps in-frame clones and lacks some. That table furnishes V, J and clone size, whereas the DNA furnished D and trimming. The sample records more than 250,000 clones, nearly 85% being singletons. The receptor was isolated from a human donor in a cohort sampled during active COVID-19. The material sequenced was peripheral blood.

The CDR3 is CASSSTRFNEQFF. The CDR3 DNA reads as TGTGCCAGCAGTAGCACTAGATTTAATGAGCAGTTCTTC. The chain recombines TRBV6-5 with TRBJ2-1; weak D call: TRBD2 (5 bases). CDR1 and CDR2 from the germline V gene are MNHEY and SVGAGI. The CDR3 has 13 amino acids. The V end was cut by 5 bases, the J end by 7 bases, with 12 bases between.